These 26 T cell receptor beta chains share one sample of origin, sequenced in a study of T cells after yellow fever vaccination. TCRdb analysed the 5' RACE reads with MiXCR anew, one entry per CDR3 protein. The sample consists of 20,000 to 30,000 distinct CDR3 sequences, 4.5% to 5.5% of them appearing once. The material sequenced was PBMCs, either bulk or a sorted T-cell subset (CD4+, CD8+, memory, or dextramer-sorted; not recorded which), taken 15 days after the yellow fever booster vaccination. The source is a man aged 25-40 years who received the YFV17D yellow fever vaccine.

This clonotype was recorded at least ten times. The chain links TRBV7-2 to TRBJ2-7, with 12 bases fitting TRBD2. CDR1 and CDR2 from the germline V gene are SGHTA and FQGNSA. CDR3 length: 14 residues. V was pared by 5 bases and J by 5 bases, with 4 bases of the junction left unmatched. The CDR3 reads CASSELAGGHEQYF. CDR3 sequence (DNA): TGTGCCAGCAGCGAACTAGCGGGAGGTCACGAGCAGTACTTC.

This clonotype has at least ten counts. The chain is built from TRBV29-1 and TRBJ2-3; a weak D match, TRBD2 (6 bases). Germline V gives CDR1 SQVTM, CDR2 ANQGSEA. V was clipped by 6 bases and J by 2 bases, with 15 bases between them. This CDR3 is built from 14 residues. CDR3 bases: TGCAGCGTCCAAGCGCGGGGACTCACAGATACGCAGTATTTT. Translation gives CSVQARGLTDTQYF.

There are a few counts of this clonotype. This rearrangement joins TRBV15 to TRBJ1-5; D call uncertain. V lost 0 bases, J lost 5 bases, and 11 bases lay in between. The germline V gene has CDR1 LNHNV and CDR2 YYDKDF (reference sequence). The length of the CDR3 is 15 residues. CDR3 region: CATSRDGSGYQPQHF. DNA of the CDR3: TGTGCCACCAGCAGAGATGGGTCGGGGTATCAGCCCCAGCATTTT.

This clonotype has ten or more counts. The rearrangement joins TRBV20-1 to TRBJ2-1, with D possibly matching TRBD2 (7 bases). The CDR3 contains 14 residues. V was trimmed by 3 bases and J by 6 bases, leaving 15 bases between them. Germline loops: CDR1 DFQATT, CDR2 SNEGSKA (reference sequence). CDR3 sequence reads: CSASRPGGLNEQFF. CDR3 nucleotides: TGCAGTGCTAGTCGGCCGGGGGGCCTCAATGAGCAGTTCTTC.

This clonotype was seen more than once but under ten times. The CDR3 DNA sequence: TGTGCCAGCAGCCCCGGGCGCCTCTGCTCCTACAATGAGCAGTTCTTC. Translated: CASSPGRLCSYNEQFF. The gene calls are TRBV5-6 and TRBJ2-1; D is unresolved. Germline CDR1 is SGHDT and CDR2 is YYEEEE. The length of the CDR3 is 16 residues. V lost 4 bases and J 0 bases, leaving 14 bases between the germline ends.

J is TRBJ2-5 and V is TRBV6-2 or TRBV6-3, with 11 positions matching TRBD2. CDR1 and CDR2 from the germline V gene are MNHEY and SVGEGT. The V gene end was trimmed by 5 bases and the J gene end by 5 bases; junction bases not matched to a gene: 16. The CDR3 extends over 18 amino acids. CDR3 nucleotide sequence: TGTGCCAGCAGTCGCCGGGCCGGGACTAGCGGTTCCCCGGAGACCCAGTACTTC. Protein: CASSRRAGTSGSPETQYF.

This clonotype was seen ten or more times. The chain carries TRBV4-3 and TRBJ2-5; D unresolved. The germline V gene has CDR1 LGHNA and CDR2 YSLEER. With 1 base removed from V and 5 bases from J, the gap between germline ends came to 8 bases. There are 13 residues in the CDR3. The CDR3 sequence: CASSQAMTETQYF. The DNA for the CDR3 is TGCGCCAGCAGCCAAGCGATGACGGAGACCCAGTACTTC.

This clonotype has ten or more counts. The chain uses TRBV20-1 and TRBJ2-3; 10 positions agree with TRBD2. Germline V gene lookup returns CDR1 DFQATT and CDR2 SNEGSKA (reference sequence). There are 15 residues in the CDR3. V lost 3 bases to trimming and J lost 6 bases; unmatched junction nucleotides: 9. CDR3 sequence reads: CSARKGLASLDTQYF. The CDR3 coding sequence is TGCAGTGCTAGGAAGGGACTAGCGAGTTTGGATACGCAGTATTTT.

This clonotype was seen at least ten times. The chain is built from TRBV19 and TRBJ1-5; 7 bases line up with TRBD1. The length of the CDR3 is 15 residues. V gave up 5 bases and J gave up 3 bases; unmatched junction bases: 7. Germline CDR1 reads LNHDA; CDR2 reads SQIVND (reference sequence). The CDR3 DNA is TGTGCCAGTAGTCCAAGGGACAGCGCCAATCAGCCCCAGCATTTT. Amino acids: CASSPRDSANQPQHF.

This clonotype was found many times. The chain combines TRBV10-3 with TRBJ1-3; D is ambiguous. V shed 2 bases and J shed 5 bases, with 13 bases lying between them. Germline V gene sequence: CDR1 ENHRY, CDR2 SYGVKD. This CDR3 is 15 amino acids long. The CDR3 is CAISEPRSARNTIYF. Written as DNA, the CDR3 is TGTGCCATCAGTGAGCCGAGGTCCGCGAGAAACACCATATATTTT.

The sample holds many counts of this clonotype. J is TRBJ2-4 and V is TRBV3-1; TRBD2 aligns across 9 bases. Per the germline V gene, CDR1 is LGHDT and CDR2 is YNNKEL (reference sequence). The CDR3 is made up of 20 amino acids. With 2 bases clipped from V and 4 bases from J, the junction kept 18 bases outside the gene matches. CDR3 protein: CASSQRLSGRSLFGKNIQYF. The CDR3 region has the DNA TGTGCCAGCAGCCAACGACTTAGCGGGAGATCACTCTTCGGGAAAAACATTCAGTACTTC.

In the case of this clonotype: At one end, the junction sequence differs from germline, possibly due to a read error. The rearrangement joins TRBV20-1 to TRBJ1-5; 8 bases fit TRBD1. Germline V gene lookup returns CDR1 DFQATT and CDR2 SNEGSKA (reference sequence). The CDR3 length is 16 residues. The CDR3 nucleotides are TGCTGTGCTAGAGATTTATCCGGGACAGGAAGTCAGCCCCAGCATTTT. Amino acids: CCARDLSGTGSQPQHF.

Ten or more counts support this clonotype. This rearrangement joins TRBV29-1 to TRBJ2-4; TRBD2 aligns across 7 bases. CDR1 SQVTM and CDR2 ANQGSEA come from the germline V gene. Trimming removed 6 bases from V and 5 bases from J; junction bases left unmatched: 4. This CDR3 is built from 12 residues. CDR3 residues: CSVDAGENIQYF. CDR3 DNA: TGCAGCGTCGACGCGGGAGAAAACATTCAGTACTTC.

In its sample, this clonotype was seen a few times. V usage is TRBV4-1 and J usage is TRBJ1-2; D gene ambiguous. Trimming pared 1 base from V and 6 bases from J, leaving 12 bases between. The germline V gene has CDR1 MGHRA and CDR2 YSYEKL. This CDR3 comprises 14 residues. The CDR3 DNA reads TGCGCCAGCAGCCAAGCTCGGGGAAACCATGGCTACACCTTC. Translated: CASSQARGNHGYTF.

This clonotype has ten or more counts. The chain couples TRBV18 to TRBJ2-3, with 11 bases aligning to TRBD2. CDR1 and CDR2 (germline): KGHSH, LQKENI. The CDR3 length is 15 residues. V shed 6 bases, J shed 3 bases, and the junction held 5 bases outside the gene matches. The CDR3 protein is CASSPTSGRTDTQYF. For the CDR3, the DNA is TGTGCCAGCTCTCCTACTAGCGGGAGAACAGATACGCAGTATTTT.

The chain is built from TRBV7-8 and TRBJ2-1; 8 bases agree with TRBD1. Germline assignment: CDR1 SGHVS and CDR2 FQNEAQ. V trimming: 10 bases; J trimming: 5 bases; junction bases outside the gene matches: 16. CDR3 length: 16 residues. The CDR3 nucleotides read TGTGCCACCTTCGGGGGCGGGACAGGACTCCACAATGAGCAGTTCTTC. This gives the protein CATFGGGTGLHNEQFF.

This clonotype was counted ten times or more. The rearrangement uses TRBV20-1 and TRBJ1-6, with a weak D call TRBD1 (6 bases). With 6 bases removed from V and 7 bases from J, the gap between germline ends came to 22 bases. Germline assignment: CDR1 DFQATT and CDR2 SNEGSKA (reference sequence). This CDR3 is built from 16 residues. CDR3 DNA sequence: TGCAGTGCCCGTCCCCCGGCCGGGGGCGGGAATTCACCCCTCCACTTT. Its translation is CSARPPAGGGNSPLHF.

This clonotype was observed many times. The V and J genes are TRBV5-1 and TRBJ2-7; a possible D gene is TRBD2 (5 bases). The CDR3 contains 15 residues. Germline V gene data show CDR1 as SGHRS and CDR2 as YFSETQ. The ends were cut back, 0 bases at V and 2 bases at J, with 12 bases in the middle. DNA of the CDR3: TGCGCCAGCAGCTTGGAAGCGGATCCTACCTACGAGCAGTACTTC. Encoded protein: CASSLEADPTYEQYF.

This clonotype was observed at least ten times. The V gene is TRBV15, the J gene TRBJ1-5; D unresolved. The CDR3 length is 13 residues. V gave up 5 bases and J gave up 0 bases, with 5 bases separating them. Germline lookup yields CDR1 LNHNV and CDR2 YYDKDF (reference sequence). In DNA, the CDR3 is TGTGCCACCAGCTGGAGTAGCAATCAGCCCCAGCATTTT. Protein product: CATSWSSNQPQHF.

This clonotype was counted at least ten times. The rearrangement joins TRBV29-1 to TRBJ2-5; 9 bases are shared with TRBD2. CDR3 length equals 13 residues. Germline-derived CDR1 and CDR2 are SQVTM and ANQGSEA. Unmatched junction bases numbered 6, after V lost 6 bases and J lost 4 bases. CDR3 DNA sequence: TGCAGCGTAGAGCGGGAGGTAGGAGAGACCCAGTACTTC. It is translated as CSVEREVGETQYF. The full variable domain, its missing parts supplied by reference TRBV29-1 and TRBJ2-5, is SAVISQKPSRDICQRGTSLTIQCQVDSQVTMMFWYRQQPGQSLTLIATANQGSEATYESGFVIDKFPISRPNLTFSTLTVSNMSPEDSSIYLCSVEREVGETQYFGPGTRLLVL.

This clonotype was observed many times. The chain combines TRBV5-1 with TRBJ2-3, with D uncertain. The CDR3 covers 14 residues. V was shortened by 6 bases and J by 0 bases, with 11 bases between the two germline ends. Germline CDR1 SGHRS, CDR2 YFSETQ. The CDR3 loop is CASTDGLSTDTQYF. CDR3 in DNA: TGCGCCAGCACGGACGGGCTTAGCACAGATACGCAGTATTTT.

Turning to this clonotype: This sequence may be a read error, since a much larger clone differs from it by one base. The gene calls are TRBV24-1 and TRBJ2-7, with D unclear. The V and J ends lost 5 bases and 5 bases respectively, with 12 bases between them. CDR3 length: 13 amino acids. CDR1 and CDR2 (germline): KGHDR, SFDVKD. The CDR3 bases are TGTGCCACCAGTGGTCAGGCCGGCGACGAGCAGTACTTC. As protein: CATSGQAGDEQYF.

This clonotype has ten or more counts. The rearrangement uses TRBV5-1 and TRBJ2-7; D could derive from TRBD1 or TRBD2 (5 bases each). V lost 4 bases and J lost 4, with 24 bases in between. CDR3 length: 17 residues. Germline assignment: CDR1 SGHRS and CDR2 YFSETQ. CDR3 amino acids: CASSKGPGKTLVYEQYF. The CDR3, as DNA: TGCGCCAGCAGCAAGGGACCCGGGAAGACCCTCGTATACGAGCAGTACTTC.

This clonotype was detected ten times or more. The chain combines TRBV20-1 with TRBJ1-2, with a tentative D call TRBD1 (5 bases). The germline CDR1 and CDR2 sequences are DFQATT and SNEGSKA (reference sequence). The CDR3 totals 15 residues. V lost 7 bases and J lost 5, with 23 bases in between. The CDR3 loop is CSVDTGTLEVYGYTF. For the CDR3, the DNA is TGCAGTGTTGATACCGGGACCCTCGAAGTGTATGGCTACACCTTC.

This clonotype was counted at least ten times. The V call is TRBV12-3 or TRBV12-4, the J call TRBJ2-1, with D possibly being TRBD1 (7 bases). This CDR3 region has 13 residues. The ends were cut back, 5 bases at V and 10 bases at J, with 15 bases in the middle. The DNA for the CDR3 is TGTGCCAGCAGTCCCAGACAGGGAGGAGAGCAGTTCTTC. Translation gives CASSPRQGGEQFF.

This clonotype has at least ten counts. The rearrangement joins TRBV20-1 to TRBJ1-2, with 9 bases that match TRBD1. Germline CDR1 reads DFQATT; CDR2 reads SNEGSKA (reference sequence). The CDR3 is 13 residues long. Trimming at V came to 5 bases and at J to 8 bases, leaving 9 bases not matched to a gene. The CDR3 DNA is TGCAGTGCTTTTACAGGGGGCTCTAAGGGCTACACCTTC. It encodes CSAFTGGSKGYTF.